Following are 4 T cell receptor beta chains from one sample sequenced in a study of neurological immune-mediated disorders. One entry per CDR3 protein results from TCRdb running MiXCR on the 5' RACE reads. The data show 25,000 or so distinct CDR3 sequences, 9.5% to 15% seen once. The specimen was PBMCs. The receptor source for this set is a man aged 60-69 years in good health.

In this sample, this clonotype turned up many times. V is TRBV12-3 or TRBV12-4 and J is TRBJ2-7, with 9 bases matching TRBD1. CDR3 length: 14 residues. V shed 5 bases, J shed 0 bases, and the junction held 2 bases outside the gene matches. CDR3 DNA: TGTGCCAGCAGTGGACAGGGGAGCTCCTACGAGCAGTACTTC. Translated, it gives CASSGQGSSYEQYF.

This clonotype is judged medium-sized. This rearrangement joins TRBV7-2 to TRBJ1-1; 7 bases map to TRBD1. The CDR3 loop spans 16 amino acids. The V gene's germline CDR1 is SGHTA and CDR2 FQGNSA. Trimming cost V 5 bases and J 1 base; bases outside gene matches: 10. The CDR3 DNA reads TGTGCCAGCAGCCCGCGGACAGGTGCATCGAACACTGAAGCTTTCTTT. Its translation is CASSPRTGASNTEAFF.

This clonotype was seen repeatedly, ten times or more. The genes are TRBV3-1 and TRBJ2-7, with no clear D. Looked up from germline, CDR1 is LGHDT and CDR2 is YNNKEL (reference sequence). The CDR3 spans 14 residues. V lost 1 base and J lost 0, with 7 bases in between. The CDR3 here is CASSQGRGSYEQYF. In DNA form, the CDR3 reads TGTGCCAGCAGCCAAGGGAGAGGCTCCTACGAGCAGTACTTC.

This clonotype came up many times. V and J are TRBV29-1 and TRBJ2-7; D gene ambiguous. The CDR3 has 13 residues. Germline V lookup: CDR1 SQVTM, CDR2 ANQGSEA. The V end lost 0 bases, the J end lost 6 bases, and 12 bases lay between the germline ends. CDR3 DNA sequence: TGCAGCGTTGAAGATTTAGGGAACAGCGAGCAGTACTTC. It translates to CSVEDLGNSEQYF.